The source of this T cell receptor (beta chain) is a study of T cells in Graves' hyperthyroidism and ophthalmopathy. There were TCR beta CDR3 regions amplified from RNA transcripts. The HTBI primer set was used in a first-round RT-PCR of the TCR CDR3. MiXCR, applied by TCRdb to the multiplex PCR reads, yields one record per CDR3 protein. The repertoire has approximately 640,000 distinct CDR3 sequences, 17% of them found once; the top ten carry roughly 16%. This clonotype showed up many times. Trimming stripped 3 bases from V and 10 bases from J, with 10 bases between. Germline-derived CDR1 and CDR2 are MDHEN and SYDVKM. The CDR3 is 12 amino acids.

This sequence joins TRBV28 and TRBJ2-1; D unresolved. The sequence derives from a man over 45 with Graves' hyperthyroidism. The specimen was blood. The CDR3 here is CASSLDQREQFF. For the CDR3, the DNA is TGTGCCAGCAGTTTGGACCAGCGCGAGCAGTTCTTC.